Listed here are 30 T cell receptor beta chains from one sample, sequenced in a study of T cell responses to AZD1222 COVID-19 vaccine. Using immunoSEQ multiplex PCR, the repertoire was profiled, and TCRdb retains in-frame clones only, with some absent. Seen here are some 120,000 clones, over 90% observed once, and the top ten hold roughly 1%. Sample: peripheral blood, taken on day 0 of AZD1222 vaccination. These receptors originate from an adult in good health.

DNA for the CDR3: TGTGCCAGCTCACCAAAATCGACGGATGGCTACACCTTC. It encodes CASSPKSTDGYTF. The chain combines TRBV18 with TRBJ1-2, with D unclear. The V end lost 2 bases, the J end lost 6 bases, and 10 bases lay between the germline ends. CDR3 size: 13 residues. In germline, CDR1 is KGHSH, CDR2 LQKENI.

The rearrangement uses TRBV6-4 and TRBJ2-6; TRBD1 might be the D (6 bases). The V and J ends lost 3 bases and 2 bases respectively, with 11 bases between them. Looked up from germline, CDR1 is MRHNA and CDR2 is SNTAGT. The CDR3 loop spans 16 amino acids. The CDR3 loop reads CASSEQGEAGANVLTF. For the CDR3, the DNA is TGTGCCAGCAGTGAACAGGGAGAGGCTGGGGCCAACGTCCTGACTTTC.

For the CDR3, the DNA is TGCGCCAGCAGCTTGGCGGGGGAAGGTGGCTACACCTTC. Translation gives CASSLAGEGGYTF. The chain has TRBV5-1 and TRBJ1-2; maybe TRBD1 (5 bases). This CDR3 is built from 13 residues. In germline, CDR1 is SGHRS, CDR2 YFSETQ. Trimming left V 0 bases short and J 7 bases short, with 10 bases between.

This sequence joins TRBV7-9 and TRBJ1-1; tentatively, D is TRBD1 (6 bases). In germline, CDR1 is SEHNR, CDR2 FQNEAQ (reference sequence). The CDR3 is 15 amino acids. Trimming took 1 base from V and 5 from J, leaving 14 bases between them. The DNA of the CDR3 is TGTGCCAGCAGCTTAGATAACAGGGAGTGGACTGAAGCTTTCTTT. It yields the protein CASSLDNREWTEAFF.

The chain recombines TRBV19 with TRBJ1-4, with D perhaps matching TRBD1 (6 bases). CDR1 LNHDA and CDR2 SQIVND come from the germline V gene (reference sequence). The CDR3 consists of 14 residues. The V gene lost 7 bases and the J gene lost 4 bases, with 13 bases spanning the gap. CDR3: CASTQTGGNEKLFF. DNA of the CDR3: TGTGCCAGTACCCAGACAGGCGGTAATGAAAAACTGTTTTTT.

V and J are TRBV3-1 (or the pseudogene TRBV3-2) and TRBJ2-5, with D possibly being TRBD1 or TRBD2 (5 bases each). There are 14 residues in the CDR3. V was pared by 4 bases and J by 3 bases, with 12 bases between. In germline, CDR1 is LGHDT, CDR2 YNNKEL (reference sequence). The CDR3 loop is CASSPGWGEETQYF. In DNA, the CDR3 is TGTGCCAGCAGCCCAGGGTGGGGAGAAGAGACCCAGTACTTC.

The rearrangement uses TRBV7-9 and TRBJ1-1; D remains unclear. V shed 5 bases and J shed 11 bases, with 27 bases lying between them. CDR3 length equals 16 residues. Germline V CDR1 and CDR2: SEHNR, FQNEAQ (reference sequence). CDR3 coding DNA: TGTGCCAGCAGCCCGGCGGGCGGACCGGCCGTCGTTCGGGCTTTCTTT. Its protein product is CASSPAGGPAVVRAFF. The full variable domain, in which reference TRBV7-9 and TRBJ1-1 provide the parts outside the CDR3, is DTGVSQNPRHKITKRGQNVTFRCDPISEHNRLYWYRQTLGQGPEFLTYFQNEAQLEKSRLLSDRFSAERPKGSFSTLEIQRTEQGDSAMYLCASSPAGGPAVVRAFFGQGTRLTVV.

The rearrangement joins TRBV3-1 (or the pseudogene TRBV3-2) to TRBJ1-2; D is possibly TRBD1 (6 bases). Trimming pared 1 base from V and 8 bases from J, leaving 11 bases between. The CDR3 runs to 13 residues. Germline V gene sequence: CDR1 LGHDT, CDR2 YNNKEL (reference sequence). The DNA of the CDR3 is TGTGCCAGCAGCCAAGCGGCAGGGGCAGGCTACACCTTC. Translation gives CASSQAAGAGYTF.

V gene TRBV27 combines with J gene TRBJ1-6; no reliable D call. Germline assignment: CDR1 MNHEY and CDR2 SMNVEV (reference sequence). Trimming removed 8 bases at V and 7 bases at J, with 9 bases between. The CDR3 is 12 amino acids. The CDR3 loop is CASSLGNSPLHF. CDR3 bases: TGTGCCAGCTCCCTCGGCAATTCACCCCTCCACTTT.

V is TRBV19 and J is TRBJ1-1; D gene uncertain. V lost 8 bases to trimming and J lost 2 bases, with 9 bases between them. Germline V gene lookup returns CDR1 LNHDA and CDR2 SQIVND (reference sequence). The CDR3 spans 12 residues. CDR3: CASSHVNTEAFF. The CDR3 DNA reads TGTGCCAGTTCCCACGTTAACACTGAAGCTTTCTTT. Combining the CDR3 with reference TRBV19 and TRBJ1-1 gives the whole variable domain DGGITQSPKYLFRKEGQNVTLSCEQNLNHDAMYWYRQDPGQGLRLIYYSQIVNDFQKGDIAEGYSVSREKKESFPLTVTSAQKNPTAFYLCASSHVNTEAFFGQGTRLTVV.

The chain employs TRBV1 and TRBJ1-2; the listed D gene, TRBD1, was not tested against the DNA. TRBV1 is listed as a pseudogene. This CDR3 has 14 amino acids. CDR3 residues: CTSSPRDREGGYTF. The DNA for the CDR3 is TGCACCAGCAGCCCTCGGGACAGGGAAGGTGGCTACACCTTC.

V gene TRBV9 combines with J gene TRBJ2-1, with TRBD2 as a possible D gene (6 bases). This CDR3 contains 15 residues. Between the trimmed V and J ends, which lost 1 base and 2 bases, there was a span of 10 bases. Germline CDR1 SGDLS, CDR2 YYNGEE. The CDR3 region has the DNA TGTGCCAGCAGCGTATCGTCGGGGGCCTACAATGAGCAGTTCTTC. It encodes CASSVSSGAYNEQFF.

The CDR3 here is CASSRPGASGNTIYF. The CDR3 coding sequence is TGTGCCAGCAGCCGCCCGGGGGCATCTGGAAACACCATATATTTT. The chain employs TRBV4-2 and TRBJ1-3; D may be TRBD1 (6 bases). CDR1 LGHNA and CDR2 YNFKEQ come from the germline V gene. V was cut by 4 bases and J by 1 base, with 11 bases left in between. This CDR3 is 15 amino acids long.

This chain joins TRBV19 and TRBJ1-3, with 7 nucleotides matching TRBD1. The trim removed 5 bases at V and 0 bases at J, leaving 1 base unmatched. This CDR3 has 14 residues. Germline lookup yields CDR1 LNHDA and CDR2 SQIVND (reference sequence). The CDR3 nucleotides are TGTGCCAGTAGTGGACAGGCCTCTGGAAACACCATATATTTT. Protein sequence: CASSGQASGNTIYF. Variable domain in full (rest from reference TRBV19 and TRBJ1-3): DGGITQSPKYLFRKEGQNVTLSCEQNLNHDAMYWYRQDPGQGLRLIYYSQIVNDFQKGDIAEGYSVSREKKESFPLTVTSAQKNPTAFYLCASSGQASGNTIYFGEGSWLTVV.

The chain couples TRBV29-1 to TRBJ2-1, with D perhaps being TRBD1 or TRBD2 (7 bases each). This CDR3 has 16 residues. Germline V CDR1 and CDR2: SQVTM, ANQGSEA. V lost 7 bases to trimming and J lost 6 bases, with 25 bases between them. CDR3 region: CSAGGGTAATFNEQFF. As DNA, the CDR3 is TGCAGCGCAGGGGGGGGAACAGCCGCGACTTTCAATGAGCAGTTCTTC.

J is TRBJ1-2 and V is TRBV6-5, with TRBD1 matching 7 bases. Germline lookup yields CDR1 MNHEY and CDR2 SVGAGI. The CDR3 spans 12 residues. V shed 5 bases and J 6 bases; nucleotides not matched to a gene: 3. The DNA for the CDR3 is TGTGCCAGCAGTAAGACAGGGAATGGCTACACCTTC. Protein product: CASSKTGNGYTF.

The chain combines TRBV11-2 with TRBJ1-3; D possibly corresponds to TRBD1 (5 bases). V was shortened by 6 bases and J by 4 bases, with 13 bases between the two germline ends. The CDR3 contains 14 residues. Germline lookup yields CDR1 SGHAT and CDR2 FQNNGV. The DNA of the CDR3 is TGTGCCAGCAGTCCTCAGGGTTTGGGAAACACCATATATTTT. It translates to CASSPQGLGNTIYF.

The chain is built from TRBV5-8 and TRBJ2-7; D is unresolved. The V gene's germline CDR1 is SGHTS and CDR2 YDEGEE. Between the trimmed V and J ends, which lost 5 bases and 3 bases, there was a span of 15 bases. The CDR3 extends over 14 amino acids. DNA of the CDR3: TGTGCCAGCAGGACACCCCAGACTCTCTACGAGCAGTACTTC. Amino acids: CASRTPQTLYEQYF. The whole variable domain, remainder taken from reference TRBV5-8 and TRBJ2-7, is EAGVTQSPTHLIKTRGQQATLRCSPISGHTSVYWYQQALGLGLQFLLWYDEGEERNRGNFPPRFSGRQFPNYSSELNVNALELEDSALYLCASRTPQTLYEQYFGPGTRLTVT.

This sequence joins TRBV29-1 and TRBJ2-2, with 8 bases matching TRBD1. V shed 6 bases and J 5 bases; nucleotides not matched to a gene: 14. This CDR3 contains 16 residues. CDR1 is SQVTM and CDR2 is ANQGSEA in the germline V gene. CDR3 nucleotide sequence: TGCAGCGTCGCTGACAGGGGTGGCAGAAGGACCGGGGAGCTGTTTTTT. Its translation is CSVADRGGRRTGELFF.

This chain links TRBV27 with TRBJ2-2, with 15 bases that match TRBD2. CDR3 size: 17 residues. Germline V lookup: CDR1 MNHEY, CDR2 SMNVEV (reference sequence). Trimming removed 5 bases from V and 2 bases from J; junction bases left unmatched: 3. The CDR3 reads CASSGLAGGQNTGELFF. In DNA, the CDR3 is TGTGCCAGCAGTGGACTAGCGGGGGGGCAAAACACCGGGGAGCTGTTTTTT.

The chain uses TRBV2 and TRBJ1-2; 7 positions agree with TRBD1. V was pared by 4 bases and J by 1 base, with 3 bases of the junction left unmatched. The CDR3 runs 14 residues. Germline CDR1 and CDR2: SNHLY and FYNNEI. The CDR3 sequence: CASSVTGNNYGYTF. The CDR3 region has the DNA TGTGCCAGCAGTGTGACAGGGAATAACTATGGCTACACCTTC.

The DNA of the CDR3 is TGTGCCAGCTCACCAGGGCTAAATCAACGGATGACTGAAGCTTTCTTT. It encodes CASSPGLNQRMTEAFF. This chain connects TRBV18 to TRBJ1-1; D is undetermined. CDR3 length equals 16 residues. The V end lost 2 bases, the J end lost 5 bases, and 18 bases lay between the germline ends. From germline, CDR1 is KGHSH and CDR2 LQKENI.

This chain links TRBV14 with TRBJ2-7; no clear D gene. CDR1 and CDR2 (germline): SGHDN, FVKESK. The V and J ends lost 1 base and 3 bases respectively, with 4 bases between them. CDR3 length: 12 amino acids. Here the CDR3 reads CASSQGYYEQYF. In DNA, the CDR3 is TGTGCCAGCAGCCAAGGTTACTACGAGCAGTACTTC. Combining the CDR3 with reference TRBV14 and TRBJ2-7 gives the whole variable domain EAGVTQFPSHSVIEKGQTVTLRCDPISGHDNLYWYRRVMGKEIKFLLHFVKESKQDESGMPNNRFLAERTGGTYSTLKVQPAELEDSGVYFCASSQGYYEQYFGPGTRLTVT.

V and J are TRBV7-9 and TRBJ1-5; D call uncertain. The ends were cut back, 1 base at V and 2 bases at J, with 6 bases in the middle. This CDR3 region has 14 residues. Germline V gene sequence: CDR1 SEHNR, CDR2 FQNEAQ (reference sequence). In DNA, the CDR3 is TGTGCCAGCAGCTTAGTAGGAGGCAATCAGCCCCAGCATTTT. Translating it yields CASSLVGGNQPQHF.

The chain carries TRBV7-9 and TRBJ2-7; D might be TRBD2 (6 bases). Per the germline V gene, CDR1 is SEHNR and CDR2 is FQNEAQ (reference sequence). Trimming removed 6 bases from V and 3 bases from J, with 12 bases in between. The CDR3 sequence is 13 residues long. DNA of the CDR3: TGTGCCAGCAGGGAGGGCCAGGGCTACGAGCAGTACTTC. Its translation is CASREGQGYEQYF.

The chain joins TRBV6-1 to TRBJ1-5, with 8 bases identical to TRBD1. V gave up 6 bases and J gave up 5 bases; unmatched junction bases: 12. CDR1 and CDR2 (germline): MNHNS, SASEGT. The CDR3 is 16 residues long. CDR3 sequence (DNA): TGTGCCAGCAGAGAATTGGGGTGGACAGGGCATCAGCCCCAGCATTTT. It is translated as CASRELGWTGHQPQHF.

The V call is TRBV2, the J call TRBJ1-2; D unclear. Germline V gives CDR1 SNHLY, CDR2 FYNNEI. The length of the CDR3 is 12 residues. Trimming cost V 7 bases and J 5 bases, with 11 bases left between them. Here the CDR3 DNA reads TGTGCCAGCACCCAATGGGGTTATGGCTACACCTTC. It yields the protein CASTQWGYGYTF.

This clone was detected only a few times. The rearrangement joins TRBV2 to TRBJ1-1; TRBD1 might be the D (6 bases). The germline V gene has CDR1 SNHLY and CDR2 FYNNEI. The CDR3 is made up of 14 amino acids. Trimming shortened V by 6 bases and J by 6 bases, and 17 bases separated the two germline ends. CDR3 in DNA: TGTGCCAGCAGGAGGGGGGGTGGGTACTCTGAAGCTTTCTTT. Amino acid sequence: CASRRGGGYSEAFF.

The rearrangement joins TRBV27 to TRBJ1-5; unclear D gene. V was shortened by 1 base and J by 7 bases, with 8 bases between the two germline ends. Germline V gene data show CDR1 as MNHEY and CDR2 as SMNVEV (reference sequence). The CDR3 is 13 amino acids. CDR3 residues: CASSLLAGQPQHF. For the CDR3, the DNA is TGTGCCAGCAGTTTATTGGCGGGACAGCCCCAGCATTTT.

The chain employs TRBV2 and TRBJ1-4, with unresolved D. The germline V gene has CDR1 SNHLY and CDR2 FYNNEI. The CDR3 has 17 residues. Trimming pared 3 bases from V and 3 bases from J, leaving 17 bases between. This CDR3 is CASSEGGRTGPNEKLFF. The CDR3 bases are TGTGCCAGCAGTGAGGGAGGACGGACTGGGCCTAATGAAAAACTGTTTTTT.